This T cell receptor (beta chain) was profiled in a study of blood T cell repertoires in COVID-19. About the research overall: Acute-phase and convalescent COVID-19 samples originated in the United States, Italy and Spain. T cells, B-cell-depleted T cells, or PBMCs provided the cDNA or gDNA that served as material.

How the authors handled the data: Cell counts per sample came from amplifying reference gene primers. Clones were read by immunoSEQ multiplex PCR, and TCRdb kept only the in-frame ones, dropping some. V and J calls and clone size are given by that table; D and trimming were obtained from the DNA. The sample holds tens of thousands of clones, around 86% seen once. The TCR originated in a woman aged 80 or older with active or convalescent COVID-19. The sample comprised peripheral blood.

The CDR3 DNA reads as TGTGCCAGCAGCTCGGGGGTCTACAATGAGCAGTTCTTC. Translation: CASSSGVYNEQFF. The chain uses TRBV7-3 and TRBJ2-1; TRBD2 might be the D (6 bases). CDR3 length: 13 residues. In germline, CDR1 is SGHTA, CDR2 FQGTGA. The V end lost 4 bases, the J end lost 3 bases, and 7 bases lay between the germline ends.